The rows below give T cell receptor beta chains drawn from one sample of a study of cytomegalovirus exposure and HLA in healthy donors. Libraries were prepared by immunoSEQ multiplex PCR; TCRdb keeps only in-frame clonotypes and omits some of them. The sample holds around 81,000 clones, under 70% seen once. Sequenced sample: PBMCs. These receptors originate from a man aged 25-45 years in good health and CMV-seropositive. Both conserved end residues are trimmed from each CDR3. Fields, in order: CDR3 length, V gene, CDR3 protein.

cdr3_length: 12
v_call: TRBV29-1
cdr3_aa: SVRDTPNTGELF

cdr3_length: 14
v_call: TRBV29-1
cdr3_aa: SVIPGTGMPYNEQF

cdr3_length: 13
v_call: TRBV6-5
cdr3_aa: ASSARGTSYNEQF

cdr3_length: 10
v_call: TRBV11-3
cdr3_aa: ASSLTSEGYT

cdr3_length: 11
v_call: TRBV10-3
cdr3_aa: AINAGPENIQY

cdr3_length: 16
v_call: TRBV7-9
cdr3_aa: ASSLWGQRRANTGELF

cdr3_length: 13
v_call: TRBV27
cdr3_aa: ASSLIGTTFTEAF

cdr3_length: 11
v_call: TRBV28
cdr3_aa: ASSPTVTYGYT

cdr3_length: 11
v_call: TRBV30
cdr3_aa: AWSVLDTGELF

cdr3_length: 13
v_call: TRBV27
cdr3_aa: ASSLWGQGMDEQY

cdr3_length: 12
v_call: TRBV11-3
cdr3_aa: ASSPGENTGELF

cdr3_length: 11
v_call: TRBV15
cdr3_aa: ATSHTVNTEAF

cdr3_length: 11
v_call: TRBV30
cdr3_aa: AWSIHRGSGYT

cdr3_length: 14
v_call: TRBV10-3
cdr3_aa: AITTPPGNSTYGYT

cdr3_length: 15
v_call: TRBV2
cdr3_aa: ASSEPEGTGYTGELF

cdr3_length: 13
v_call: TRBV30
cdr3_aa: AWSVGATSTDTQY

cdr3_length: 13
v_call: TRBV29-1
cdr3_aa: SVSTPEGPYYEQY

cdr3_length: 14
v_call: TRBV10-3
cdr3_aa: AISAPGLTSTDTQY

cdr3_length: 10
v_call: TRBV19
cdr3_aa: ASGRNTGELF

cdr3_length: 14
v_call: TRBV7-3
cdr3_aa: ASSRDRGRINTEAF

cdr3_length: 15
v_call: TRBV30
cdr3_aa: AWSPGASGGAYNEQF

cdr3_length: 11
v_call: TRBV5-4
cdr3_aa: ASSVTGSKEQY

cdr3_length: 15
v_call: TRBV2
cdr3_aa: ASSPTSGGASYNEQF

cdr3_length: 12
v_call: TRBV6-4
cdr3_aa: ASSDAGGTDTQY

cdr3_length: 15
v_call: TRBV7-9
cdr3_aa: ASSSEAPGDSAGELF

cdr3_length: 15
v_call: TRBV9
cdr3_aa: ASSVVAINSGANVLT

cdr3_length: 13
v_call: TRBV11-3
cdr3_aa: ASSLESWSSYEQY

cdr3_length: 13
v_call: TRBV4-1
cdr3_aa: ASSQARTGAYEQY

cdr3_length: 12
v_call: TRBV4-1
cdr3_aa: ASSQENRLYGYT

cdr3_length: 12
v_call: TRBV6-5
cdr3_aa: ASSGTSSTNEQF

cdr3_length: 12
v_call: TRBV28
cdr3_aa: ASSLFQGNYGYT

cdr3_length: 11
v_call: TRBV7-9
cdr3_aa: ASSTSDRDEQY

cdr3_length: 13
v_call: TRBV28
cdr3_aa: ASSFFDILNSPLH

cdr3_length: 12
v_call: TRBV30
cdr3_aa: AMQESSYNSPLH

cdr3_length: 16
v_call: TRBV10-3
cdr3_aa: ATRFPGQGAQPNYGYT

cdr3_length: 11
v_call: TRBV6-6
cdr3_aa: ASIGSSGNTIY

cdr3_length: 14
v_call: TRBV6-4
cdr3_aa: ASSFGTSGGTDTQY

cdr3_length: 12
v_call: TRBV7-9
cdr3_aa: ASSLEFRGAEAF

cdr3_length: 14
v_call: TRBV2
cdr3_aa: ASSQQGAQGGTEAF

cdr3_length: 11
v_call: TRBV19
cdr3_aa: ASRTEQSSPLH

cdr3_length: 11
v_call: TRBV15
cdr3_aa: ATSRDRGYEQY

cdr3_length: 13
v_call: TRBV7-2
cdr3_aa: ASSPRVGEGTEAF

cdr3_length: 15
v_call: TRBV9
cdr3_aa: ASSVPRLGGYTDTQY

cdr3_length: 12
v_call: TRBV5-1
cdr3_aa: ASSLDRGTGELF

cdr3_length: 14
v_call: TRBV15
cdr3_aa: ATSNTQGPPRETQY

cdr3_length: 9
v_call: TRBV25-1
cdr3_aa: ASSSGREQY

cdr3_length: 12
v_call: TRBV11-2
cdr3_aa: ASSINRDSGEQY

cdr3_length: 11
v_call: TRBV7-2
cdr3_aa: ASSAGTSETQY

cdr3_length: 11
v_call: TRBV15
cdr3_aa: ATSRGYAGEQF

cdr3_length: 11
v_call: TRBV6-5
cdr3_aa: ASGRDFQYEQY

cdr3_length: 14
v_call: TRBV4-1
cdr3_aa: ASSQDPAGGQETQY

cdr3_length: 12
v_call: TRBV13
cdr3_aa: ASSPGKLNTEAF

cdr3_length: 14
v_call: TRBV4-2
cdr3_aa: ASSQEIAGEYGTQY

cdr3_length: 12
v_call: TRBV30
cdr3_aa: AWSRAGGKDTQY

cdr3_length: 10
v_call: TRBV11-3
cdr3_aa: ASSWDNQQQY

cdr3_length: 15
v_call: TRBV5-4
cdr3_aa: ASSWGLAGERGGEQY

cdr3_length: 14
v_call: TRBV4-1
cdr3_aa: ASSQERGQGNTEAF

cdr3_length: 13
v_call: TRBV5-6
cdr3_aa: ASSFRLAGSYEQY